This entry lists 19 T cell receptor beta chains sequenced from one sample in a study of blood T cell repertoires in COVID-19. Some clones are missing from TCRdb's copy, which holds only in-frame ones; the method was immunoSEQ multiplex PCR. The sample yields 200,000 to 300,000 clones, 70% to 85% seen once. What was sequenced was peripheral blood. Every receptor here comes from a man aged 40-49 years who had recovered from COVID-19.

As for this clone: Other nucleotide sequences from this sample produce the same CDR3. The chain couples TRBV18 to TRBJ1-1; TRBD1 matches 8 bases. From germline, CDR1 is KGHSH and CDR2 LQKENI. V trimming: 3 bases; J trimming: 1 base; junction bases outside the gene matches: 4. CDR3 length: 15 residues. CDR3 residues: CASSPRTGQNTEAFF. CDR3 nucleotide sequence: TGTGCCAGCTCACCGCGGACAGGGCAGAACACTGAAGCTTTCTTT.

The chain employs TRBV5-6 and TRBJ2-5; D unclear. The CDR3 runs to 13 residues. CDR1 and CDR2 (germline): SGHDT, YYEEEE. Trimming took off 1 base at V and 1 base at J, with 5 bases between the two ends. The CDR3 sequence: CASSLRSQETQYF. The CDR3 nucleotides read TGTGCCAGCAGCTTGCGGAGCCAAGAGACCCAGTACTTC. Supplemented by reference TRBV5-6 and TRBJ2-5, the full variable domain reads DAGVTQSPTHLIKTRGQQVTLRCSPKSGHDTVSWYQQALGQGPQFIFQYYEEEERQRGNFPDRFSGHQFPNYSSELNVNALLLGDSALYLCASSLRSQETQYFGPGTRLLVL.

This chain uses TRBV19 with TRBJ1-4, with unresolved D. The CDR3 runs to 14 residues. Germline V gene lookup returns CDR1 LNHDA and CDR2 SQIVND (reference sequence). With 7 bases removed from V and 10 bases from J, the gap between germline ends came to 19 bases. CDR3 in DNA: TGTGCCAGTAAAAGAGACTTAATGAGTGGAAAACTGTTTTTT. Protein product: CASKRDLMSGKLFF. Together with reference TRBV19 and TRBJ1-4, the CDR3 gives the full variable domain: DGGITQSPKYLFRKEGQNVTLSCEQNLNHDAMYWYRQDPGQGLRLIYYSQIVNDFQKGDIAEGYSVSREKKESFPLTVTSAQKNPTAFYLCASKRDLMSGKLFFGSGTQLSVL.

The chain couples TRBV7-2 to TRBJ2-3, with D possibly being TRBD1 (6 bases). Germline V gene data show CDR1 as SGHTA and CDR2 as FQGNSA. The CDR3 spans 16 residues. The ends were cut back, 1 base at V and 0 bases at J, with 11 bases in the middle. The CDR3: CASSLGMGASTDTQYF. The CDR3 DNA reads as TGTGCCAGCAGCTTAGGTATGGGGGCTAGCACAGATACGCAGTATTTT.

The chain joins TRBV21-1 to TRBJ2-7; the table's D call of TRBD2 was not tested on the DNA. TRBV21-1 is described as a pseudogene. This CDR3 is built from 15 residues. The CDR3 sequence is CASSKGAGARDEQYF. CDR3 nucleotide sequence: TGTGCCAGCAGCAAAGGCGCGGGGGCGAGGGACGAGCAGTACTTC.

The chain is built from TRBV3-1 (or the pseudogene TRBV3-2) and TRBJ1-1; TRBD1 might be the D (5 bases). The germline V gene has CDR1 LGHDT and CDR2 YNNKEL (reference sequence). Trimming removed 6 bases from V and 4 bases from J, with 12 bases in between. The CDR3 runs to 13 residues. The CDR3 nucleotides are TGTGCCAGCAGTCAGGGATATAGCACTGAAGCTTTCTTT. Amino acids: CASSQGYSTEAFF.

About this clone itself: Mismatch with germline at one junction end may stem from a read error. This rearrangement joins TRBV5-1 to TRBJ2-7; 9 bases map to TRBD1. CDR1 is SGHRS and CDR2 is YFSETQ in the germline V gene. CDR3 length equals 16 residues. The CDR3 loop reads CASSLGGTGISHEQYF. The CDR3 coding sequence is TGCGCCAGCAGCTTGGGGGGGACAGGGATCTCCCACGAGCAGTACTTC.

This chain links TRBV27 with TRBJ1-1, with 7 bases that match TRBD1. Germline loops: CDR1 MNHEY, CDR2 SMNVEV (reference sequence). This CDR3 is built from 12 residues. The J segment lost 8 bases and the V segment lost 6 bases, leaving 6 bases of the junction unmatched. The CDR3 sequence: CASRTGSLEAFF. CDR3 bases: TGTGCCAGCAGGACAGGGTCCCTCGAAGCTTTCTTT.

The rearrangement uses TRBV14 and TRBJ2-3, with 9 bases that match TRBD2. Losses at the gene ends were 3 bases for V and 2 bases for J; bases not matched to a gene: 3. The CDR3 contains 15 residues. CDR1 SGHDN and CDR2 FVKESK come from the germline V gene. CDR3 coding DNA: TGTGCCAGCAGCCAGACTAGCGGAACCACAGATACGCAGTATTTT. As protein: CASSQTSGTTDTQYF.

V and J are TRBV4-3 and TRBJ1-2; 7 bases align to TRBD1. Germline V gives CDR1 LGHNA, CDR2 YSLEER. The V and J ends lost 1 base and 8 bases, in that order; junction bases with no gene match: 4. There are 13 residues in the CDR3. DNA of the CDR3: TGCGCCAGCAGCCAAGTAAGGGGGCTAGGCTACACCTTC. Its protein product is CASSQVRGLGYTF.

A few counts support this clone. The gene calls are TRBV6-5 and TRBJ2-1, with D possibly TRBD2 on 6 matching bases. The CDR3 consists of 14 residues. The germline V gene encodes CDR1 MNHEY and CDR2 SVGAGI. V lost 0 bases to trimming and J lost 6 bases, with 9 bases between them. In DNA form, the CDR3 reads TGTGCCAGCAGTTACTCTTGGGGAGGCAATGAGCAGTTCTTC. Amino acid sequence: CASSYSWGGNEQFF.

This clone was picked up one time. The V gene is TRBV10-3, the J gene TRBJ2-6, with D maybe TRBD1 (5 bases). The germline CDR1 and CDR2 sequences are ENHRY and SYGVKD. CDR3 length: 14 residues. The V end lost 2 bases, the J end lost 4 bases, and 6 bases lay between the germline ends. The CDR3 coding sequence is TGTGCCATCAGTGAGGGGGCCGGGGCCAACGTCCTGACTTTC. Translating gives CAISEGAGANVLTF.

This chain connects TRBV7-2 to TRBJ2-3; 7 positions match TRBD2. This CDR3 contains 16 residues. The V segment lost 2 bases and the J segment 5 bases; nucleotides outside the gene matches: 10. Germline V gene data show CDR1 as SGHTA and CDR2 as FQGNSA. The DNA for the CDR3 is TGTGCCAGCAGCTTAACGCGGCTAGCGGTAGGAGATACGCAGTATTTT. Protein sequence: CASSLTRLAVGDTQYF.

CDR3 sequence: CATVGTGSLNEQFF. DNA of the CDR3: TGTGCCACCGTTGGGACAGGCTCCCTCAATGAGCAGTTCTTC. This sequence joins TRBV7-9 and TRBJ2-1; 8 bases match TRBD1. Germline values: CDR1 SEHNR, CDR2 FQNEAQ (reference sequence). J was trimmed by 6 bases and V by 10 bases; bases with no gene match: 11. CDR3 size: 14 residues.

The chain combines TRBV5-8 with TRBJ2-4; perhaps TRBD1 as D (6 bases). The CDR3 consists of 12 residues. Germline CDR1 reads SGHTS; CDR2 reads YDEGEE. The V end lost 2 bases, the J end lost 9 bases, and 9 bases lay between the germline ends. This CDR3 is CASSFRGGIQYF. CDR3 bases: TGTGCCAGCAGCTTCAGGGGTGGCATTCAGTACTTC.

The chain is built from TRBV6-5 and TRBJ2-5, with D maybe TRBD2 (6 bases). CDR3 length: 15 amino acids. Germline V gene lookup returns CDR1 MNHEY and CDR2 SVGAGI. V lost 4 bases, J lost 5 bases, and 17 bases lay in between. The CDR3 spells CASSSAGLGDETQYF. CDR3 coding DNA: TGTGCCAGCAGTTCAGCGGGTCTAGGCGACGAGACCCAGTACTTC.

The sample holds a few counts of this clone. This CDR3 is CSVGEGMGKQFF. CDR3 DNA sequence: TGCAGCGTTGGGGAGGGTATGGGCAAGCAGTTCTTC. This chain joins TRBV29-1 and TRBJ2-1; 7 positions agree with TRBD2. J was trimmed by 11 bases and V by 4 bases; bases with no gene match: 8. CDR3 size: 12 residues. Germline V gives CDR1 SQVTM, CDR2 ANQGSEA.

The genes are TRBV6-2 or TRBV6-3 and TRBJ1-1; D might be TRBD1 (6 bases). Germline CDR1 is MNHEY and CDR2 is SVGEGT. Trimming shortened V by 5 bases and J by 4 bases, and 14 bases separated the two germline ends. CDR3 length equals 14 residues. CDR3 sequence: CASSRVNRATEAFF. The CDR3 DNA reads TGTGCCAGCAGTCGAGTTAACAGGGCCACTGAAGCTTTCTTT.

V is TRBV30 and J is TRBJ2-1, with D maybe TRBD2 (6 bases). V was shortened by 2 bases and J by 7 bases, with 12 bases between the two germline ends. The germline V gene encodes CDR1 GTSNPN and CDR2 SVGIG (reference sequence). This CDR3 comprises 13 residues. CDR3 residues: CAWSMGLANEQFF. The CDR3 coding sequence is TGTGCCTGGAGTATGGGGCTAGCGAATGAGCAGTTCTTC.